Reported below is one TCR beta chain. This clonotype was picked up many times. Its antigen specificity is not known. Per-base qualities were not stored, and no clone one base away is much larger. The sample comes from a study of T-cell reconstitution after alpha-beta-depleted transplantation in children (TCRdb year 2016). Concerning the study at large: T-cell immune reconstitution after TCRalphabeta/CD19-depleted allogeneic hematopoietic cell transplantation in children was quantitatively tracked in the study by means of TCR repertoire profiling.

CDR1 SGDLS and CDR2 YYNGEE are derived from the germline V gene. The junction shows trimming of 5 bases on V and 4 bases on J, plus 15 bases between the germline ends. Measured from the cysteine to the phenylalanine, the CDR3 is 15 residues long. This entry keeps only the CDR3 DNA: 45 bases, framed from base 1. Library method: PCR. For sequencing, an Illumina HiSeq 2500 was employed. Molecular barcoding was employed in the preparation of TCR libraries, with unique molecular identifiers being used to normalize TCRbeta repertoire quantification. TCRdb's own reprocessing of the public reads used fastp at Q25 and MiXCR and kept productive beta chains. Rows are unified per CDR3 protein, each entry keeping the most common DNA and genes. The sample data list 200,000 to 250,000 distinct CDR3 sequences, and more than 10% of these were observed just once. The ten top clones hold 2% to 3% of the sample.

Rearrangement joined TRBV9 to TRBJ2-2, with TRBD1 tentatively as D gene (5 bases match). This TCR was sampled from a human donor who donated a stem cell graft to a child with acute lymphoblastic leukemia. Sequencing used PBMCs from the stem cell graft donor, obtained from the stem cell graft. In nucleotides, the sequence is TGTGCCAGCAGGTTCGGGCAGGGTGTCACCGGGGAGCTGTTTTTT. Protein translation: CASRFGQGVTGELFF. The CDR3 plus the reference TRBV9 and TRBJ2-2 genes for the other parts give the full variable domain: DSGVTQTPKHLITATGQRVTLRCSPRSGDLSVYWYQQSLDQGLQFLIQYYNGEERAKGNILERFSAQQFPDLHSELNLSSLELGDSALYFCASRFGQGVTGELFFGEGSRLTVL.